This T cell receptor (beta chain) was documented in a study of blood T cell repertoires in COVID-19. Study-wide context: Acute and convalescent COVID-19 samples came from the United States, Italy and Spain. PBMCs, B-cell-depleted T cells, or T cells were the source of the cDNA or gDNA that made up the material.

V was pared by 0 bases and J by 2 bases, with 14 bases between. The germline CDR1 and CDR2 sequences are MGHRA and YSYEKL. The CDR3 length is 17 residues. TCRdb keeps only in-frame clones here, not all; method: immunoSEQ multiplex PCR. The sample holds tens of thousands of clones, around 83% seen once. The specimen was peripheral blood. The rearrangement uses TRBV4-1 and TRBJ1-5; D perhaps matches TRBD1 (5 bases). The source is a man aged 65 to 85 with acute or convalescent COVID-19. The CDR3 DNA follows: TGCGCCAGCAGCCAAGATCAATCCAGGGTCGGCAATCAGCCCCAGCATTTT. Protein sequence: CASSQDQSRVGNQPQHF.